This TCR beta chain was observed in a study of control samples from healthy donors and cancer patients. This clone was seen more than once but under ten times. Assay used: immunoSEQ multiplex PCR; TCRdb lists only in-frame clones, some missing. The table has 110,000 to 150,000 clones, 89% seen once. V lost 1 base and J 6 bases, leaving 18 bases between the germline ends. Germline V gene data show CDR1 as MGHRA and CDR2 as YSYEKL. There are 16 residues in the CDR3. Sequencing was done on a sample of blood. The origin of this receptor is a man under 40 in good health. V usage is TRBV4-1 and J usage is TRBJ1-1; D is uncertain. The chain's CDR3 is CASSQVFLSGSPEAFF. The CDR3 nucleotides are TGCGCCAGCAGCCAAGTATTTTTGTCGGGGTCCCCTGAAGCTTTCTTT.